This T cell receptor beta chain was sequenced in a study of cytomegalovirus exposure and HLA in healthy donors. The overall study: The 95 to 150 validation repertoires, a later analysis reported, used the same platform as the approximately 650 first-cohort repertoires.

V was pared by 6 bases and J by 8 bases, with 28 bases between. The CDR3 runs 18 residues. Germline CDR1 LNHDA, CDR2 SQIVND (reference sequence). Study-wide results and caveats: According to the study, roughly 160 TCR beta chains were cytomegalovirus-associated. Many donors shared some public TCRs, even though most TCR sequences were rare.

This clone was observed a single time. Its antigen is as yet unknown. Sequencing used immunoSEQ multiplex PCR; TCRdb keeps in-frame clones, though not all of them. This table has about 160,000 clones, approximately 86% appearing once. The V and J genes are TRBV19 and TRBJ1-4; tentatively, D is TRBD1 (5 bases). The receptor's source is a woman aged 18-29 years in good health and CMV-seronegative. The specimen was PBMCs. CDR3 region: CASSELPTGHLTFEKLFF. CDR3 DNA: TGTGCCAGTAGCGAACTTCCGACCGGACATTTGACCTTCGAAAAACTGTTTTTT.